This T cell receptor beta chain was documented in a study of patients and donors after allogeneic stem cell transplantation. TCRdb redid the calling of the RT-PCR reads with MiXCR, one entry per CDR3 protein. The data contain about 24,000 distinct CDR3 sequences, approximately 42% of them singletons. This clonotype has just a few counts. The CDR3 spans 15 residues. Unmatched junction bases numbered 10, after V lost 3 bases and J lost 3 bases. Per the germline V gene, CDR1 is SQVTM and CDR2 is ANQGSEA. The sequenced sample consisted of blood, either unsorted or a sorted T cell fraction (not recorded which). The clonotype originates from a human donor who was either an allogeneic HSCT recipient or a stem cell or donor lymphocyte infusion donor (not recorded which). It is not recorded whose cells these are; they may come from a transplant donor. The chain employs TRBV29-1 and TRBJ1-2; 7 positions match TRBD1. The CDR3 spells CSVDGTALGDYGYTF. DNA for the CDR3: TGCAGCGTTGATGGGACAGCCCTGGGTGACTATGGCTACACCTTC. Full variable domain (remainder filled in from reference TRBV29-1 and TRBJ1-2): SAVISQKPSRDICQRGTSLTIQCQVDSQVTMMFWYRQQPGQSLTLIATANQGSEATYESGFVIDKFPISRPNLTFSTLTVSNMSPEDSSIYLCSVDGTALGDYGYTFGSGTRLTVV.